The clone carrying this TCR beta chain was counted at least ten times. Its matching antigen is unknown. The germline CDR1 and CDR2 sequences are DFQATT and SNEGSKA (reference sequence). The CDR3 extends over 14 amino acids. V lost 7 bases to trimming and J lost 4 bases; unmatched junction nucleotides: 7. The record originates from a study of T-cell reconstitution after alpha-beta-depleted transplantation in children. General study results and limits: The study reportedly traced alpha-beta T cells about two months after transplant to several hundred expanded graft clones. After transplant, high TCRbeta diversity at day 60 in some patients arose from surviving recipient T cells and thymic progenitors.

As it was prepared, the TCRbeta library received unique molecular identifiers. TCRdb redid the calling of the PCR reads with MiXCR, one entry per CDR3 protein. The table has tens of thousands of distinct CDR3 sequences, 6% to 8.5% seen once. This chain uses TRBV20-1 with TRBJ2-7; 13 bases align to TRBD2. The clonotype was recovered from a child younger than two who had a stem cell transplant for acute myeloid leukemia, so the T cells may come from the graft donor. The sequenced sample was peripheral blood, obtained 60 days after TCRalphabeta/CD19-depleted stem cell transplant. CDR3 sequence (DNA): TGCAGTGTTTCGGGGACTAGCGGGGTGTACGAGCAGTACTTC. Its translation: CSVSGTSGVYEQYF.